This TCR beta chain was obtained from a study of cytotoxic CD8 clonotypes in ibrutinib-treated CLL (dated by TCRdb to 2020 to 2023). Describing the broader study: In this cohort, approximately 15 patients were treatment-naive and roughly ten were relapsed/refractory, while around 17 had unmutated IGHV. Longitudinal samples were available for about 30% of the roughly 90 trial participants. An average of 255,043 productive templates and around 100,000 productive rearrangements was obtained per sample. Partial responses were observed in some 24 patients and complete responses in 2; after a median follow-up of roughly 72 months, remission was maintained in around 14 patients and progression was observed in about twelve. Response samples were taken after a median of approximately 13 months on treatment, ranging from roughly 6 to 36 months. All remission and progressive disease samples were collected while patients were still receiving ibrutinib. Cryopreserved peripheral blood mononuclear cells were obtained before treatment, at response, and at either sustained remission or disease progression.

Remarks on this clone: Its antigen is still unknown. Base qualities are not provided; no much larger clone lies one nucleotide away.

The time point label of this sample denotes: 12 months on ibrutinib. Approximately 2 micrograms of genomic DNA were extracted from cryopreserved PBMCs for TCR beta library preparation. Longitudinal blood samples from CLL patients receiving ibrutinib monotherapy were subjected to high-throughput TCR beta sequencing. The patients took part in an open-label, single-center phase 2 trial of ibrutinib monotherapy. The paper as a whole reports these results and caveats: Baseline clonality exceeded that of age-matched healthy donors and correlated strongly with circulating CD8+ T-cell counts. Public clonotypes were rare and either contracted or stayed stable during treatment, and the rise in clonality at ibrutinib response reflected the expansion of private clonotypes. Sampling times were not matched between sustained-remission and progressing patients, and lymph node repertoires were not studied. An increase in clonality was observed at ibrutinib response, with clonality remaining stable during sustained remission and falling back toward baseline at progression.

A MiSeq instrument was used for deep resolution sequencing, which targeted depths ranging from 1 in 1 million up to 1 in 200,000 T cells, with coverage averaging 10x for each clonotype. The immunoSEQ hsTCRB Kit was used to generate TCR beta libraries. In the authors' own workflow: Data were analyzed with ImmunoSEQ Data Assistant and ImmunoSEQ Analyzer, with V, D and J genes assigned per IMGT definitions. Clonality, with values ranging from 0 to 1, was calculated as one minus the normalized Shannon entropy of productive rearrangement frequencies. Only overrepresented clonotypes making up at least 0.05% of the repertoire of each patient were included in the public clonotype analysis. Some 13 age-matched healthy donor repertoires from immuneACCESS served as clonality controls. Held by TCRdb, this immuneACCESS table contains in-frame sequences only and omits some clones. Under half of the omission traces to an unresolved V gene where checked; the cause of the rest is unknown. V and J calls and clone size are as listed in that table; D and trimming were resolved from the DNA. The sample yields 110,000 to 150,000 clones; about 79% were counted once. The top ten clonotypes cover 9.5% to 15% of the sample.

The CDR3 starts with the cysteine, ends with the phenylalanine, and has 13 residues. Just CDR3 DNA is preserved here, 39 bases in frame from base 1. V is pared back by 3 bases and J by 7 bases, with 10 bases lying between the germline termini. The germline V gene supplies CDR1 KGHSH and CDR2 LQKENI. The sample here was PBMCs, taken after 12 months of ibrutinib treatment. This sequence originates from a human donor with chronic lymphocytic leukemia. The chain is encoded by TRBV18 joined to TRBJ2-1, with TRBD2 tentatively as D gene (5 bases match). The nucleotide sequence is given as TGTGCCAGCTCACCGGACTCCGGGAATGAGCAGTTCTTC. This sequence encodes CASSPDSGNEQFF.